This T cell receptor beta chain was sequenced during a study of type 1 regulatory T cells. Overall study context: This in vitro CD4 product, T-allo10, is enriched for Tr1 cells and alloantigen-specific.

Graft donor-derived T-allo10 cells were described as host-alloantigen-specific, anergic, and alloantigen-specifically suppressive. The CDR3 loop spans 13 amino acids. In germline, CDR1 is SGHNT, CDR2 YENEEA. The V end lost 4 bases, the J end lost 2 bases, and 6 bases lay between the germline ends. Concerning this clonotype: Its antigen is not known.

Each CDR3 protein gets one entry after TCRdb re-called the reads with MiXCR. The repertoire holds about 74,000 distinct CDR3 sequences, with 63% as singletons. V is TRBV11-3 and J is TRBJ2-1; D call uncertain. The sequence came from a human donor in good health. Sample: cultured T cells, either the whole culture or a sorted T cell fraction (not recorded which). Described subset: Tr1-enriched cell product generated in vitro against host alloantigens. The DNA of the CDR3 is TGTGCCAGCAGCTCCGGCCCCTACAATGAGCAGTTCTTC. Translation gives CASSSGPYNEQFF.